This T cell receptor beta chain was documented in a study of long-term antiretroviral therapy in people with HIV. Study-level points and caveats: After ART, diversity increased yet remained lower than transplant donor controls. Pre-ART expanded TRB clones stayed dominant throughout, though often decreasing after ART.

Concerning this clone itself: Antigen unknown.

They ran version v3.0 of the immunoSEQ assay at survey level. TCRdb keeps only in-frame clones here, not all; method: immunoSEQ multiplex PCR. The profile shows under 20,000 clones, around 89% of them singletons. This TCR was sampled from a man aged 50-59 years with HIV. Sequencing was performed on unsorted PBMCs, taken 4.2 years after starting antiretroviral therapy.

Here the CDR3 DNA reads TGCGCCAGCAGGGACACTCGTATCGGGGGTTCACCCCTCCACTTT. Its protein product is CASRDTRIGGSPLHF. This chain joins TRBV10-2 and TRBJ1-6; D is perhaps TRBD1 (5 bases). In germline, CDR1 is WSHSY, CDR2 SAAADI. The CDR3 totals 15 residues. The V end was cut by 6 bases, the J end by 9 bases, with 18 bases between.